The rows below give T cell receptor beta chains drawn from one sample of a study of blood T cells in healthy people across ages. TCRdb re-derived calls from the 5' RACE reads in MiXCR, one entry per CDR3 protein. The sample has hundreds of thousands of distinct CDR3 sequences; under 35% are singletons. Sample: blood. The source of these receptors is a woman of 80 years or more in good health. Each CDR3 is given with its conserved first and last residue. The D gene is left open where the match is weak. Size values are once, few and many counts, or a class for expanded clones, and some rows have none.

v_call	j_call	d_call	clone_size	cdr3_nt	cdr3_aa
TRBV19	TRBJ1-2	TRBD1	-	TGTGCCAGTAGCCCCTCTATAGGGTATCGGGACAGAAGCTACACCTTC	CASSPSIGYRDRSYTF
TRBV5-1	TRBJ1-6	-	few	TGCGCCAGCAGCTCCTCGGCAGTTAGGAATTCACCCCTCCACTTT	CASSSSAVRNSPLHF
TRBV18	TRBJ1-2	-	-	TGTGCCAGCTCACTAAGCCCAGGGACAAAGGACCGATATGGCTACACCTTC	CASSLSPGTKDRYGYTF
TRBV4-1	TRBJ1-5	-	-	TGCGCCAGCAGCCAAGAAAGGGGGACTTTCAATCAGCCCCAGCATTTT	CASSQERGTFNQPQHF
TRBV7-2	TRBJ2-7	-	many	TGTGCCAGCAGCTTAGACAGACCCGGGGAGCAGTACTTC	CASSLDRPGEQYF
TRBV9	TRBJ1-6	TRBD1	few	TGTGCCAGCAGCGTAGTCTCGACAGGGGGAGGTTCACCCCTCCACTTT	CASSVVSTGGGSPLHF
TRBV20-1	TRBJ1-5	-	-	TGCAGTGCCACGGGACCAGGGTCTGCCCAGCATTTT	CSATGPGSAQHF
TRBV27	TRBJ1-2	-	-	TGTGCCAGCAGTTCCCCGGCCCGCCTAGCGGGCTACACCTTC	CASSSPARLAGYTF
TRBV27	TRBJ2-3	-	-	TGTGCCAGCAGTTTGCTTCGGGAGCTTGGCACAGATACGCAGTATTTT	CASSLLRELGTDTQYF
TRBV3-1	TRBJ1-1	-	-	TGTGCCAGCAGCCAAGATCGGGGCAGGGACTTCGGGGCTGAAGCTTTCTTT	CASSQDRGRDFGAEAFF
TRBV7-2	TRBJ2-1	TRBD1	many	TGTGCCAGCTGGCGGGACAGGGGCATACGTGAGCAGTTCTTC	CASWRDRGIREQFF
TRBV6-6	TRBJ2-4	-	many	TGTGCCAGCAGTGCTGGGACGGTCCACCTAGCCAAAAACATTCAGTACTTC	CASSAGTVHLAKNIQYF
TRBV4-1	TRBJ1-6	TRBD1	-	TGCGCCAGCAGCAACTTGGGACAGCAAAATTCACCCCTCCACTTT	CASSNLGQQNSPLHF
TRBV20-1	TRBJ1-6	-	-	TGCAGTGCTAGGTGGGGCGATTCACCCCTCCACTTT	CSARWGDSPLHF
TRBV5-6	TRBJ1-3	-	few	TGTGCCAGCAGGGGGGGACCTGGAAACACCATATATTTT	CASRGGPGNTIYF
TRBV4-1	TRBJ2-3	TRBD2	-	TGCGCCAGCAGCCGGATACTAGCGACTAGCACAGATACGCAGTATTTT	CASSRILATSTDTQYF
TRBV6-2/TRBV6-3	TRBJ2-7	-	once	TGTGCCACCTCTAGATTCCACGGGACAACCTACGAGCAGTACTTC	CATSRFHGTTYEQYF
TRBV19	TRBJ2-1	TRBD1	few	TGTGCCAGTAGTAGGACAGGCCGCTCCTACAATGAGCAGTTCTTC	CASSRTGRSYNEQFF
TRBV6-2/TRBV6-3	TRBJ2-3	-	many	TGTGCCACCCAAGACATCGTAAGCACAGATACGCAGTATTTT	CATQDIVSTDTQYF
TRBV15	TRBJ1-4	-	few	TGTGCCACCAGCAGAGTAGTACAGGGTTTGGAAAAACTGTTTTTT	CATSRVVQGLEKLFF
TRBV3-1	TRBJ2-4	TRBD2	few	TGTGCCAGCAGCCCAAGGTCGGGGGGGGGTAAAAACATTCAGTACTTC	CASSPRSGGGKNIQYF
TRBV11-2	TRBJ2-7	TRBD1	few	TGTGCCAGCAGCTTAGCAGGGACAGTCCCCTCCTACGAGCAGTACTTC	CASSLAGTVPSYEQYF
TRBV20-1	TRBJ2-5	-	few	TGCAGTCCAACATCTAGTGGGACCCAGTACTTC	CSPTSSGTQYF
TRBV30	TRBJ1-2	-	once	TGTGCCTGGAGGCAAAAAGGGGAAGGGCGGTTGGGCTATGGCTACACCTTC	CAWRQKGEGRLGYGYTF
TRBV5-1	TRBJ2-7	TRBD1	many	TGCGCCAGCAGATATGGGGGACAGGGGCTATACGAGCAGTACTTC	CASRYGGQGLYEQYF
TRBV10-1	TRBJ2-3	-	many	TGTGCCAGCAGCCCTGCGGGGGATACGCAGTATTTT	CASSPAGDTQYF
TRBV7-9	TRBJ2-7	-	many	TGTGCCAGCAGCCAACGCAGACAGGAAGGCTACGAGCAGTACTTC	CASSQRRQEGYEQYF
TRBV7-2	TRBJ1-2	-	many	TGTGCCAGCAGCTTATCTCTCAGGTCCTCTTATGGCTACACCTTC	CASSLSLRSSYGYTF
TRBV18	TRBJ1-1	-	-	TGTGCCAGCTCACCAGAGGGGGGGGACACTGAAGCTTTCTTT	CASSPEGGDTEAFF
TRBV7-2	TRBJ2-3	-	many	TGTGCCAGCAGCTTACCTAGTGCAGATACGCAGTATTTT	CASSLPSADTQYF
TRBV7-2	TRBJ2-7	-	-	TGTGCCAGCAGAAAAGGGGGGGACCACGAGCAGTACTTC	CASRKGGDHEQYF
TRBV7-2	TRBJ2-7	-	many	TGTGCCAGCAGCACGGGCCCCAATTCCTACGAGCAGTACTTC	CASSTGPNSYEQYF
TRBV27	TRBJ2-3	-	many	TGTGCCAGCAGTTTAGCTTCTAGCACAGATACGCAGTATTTT	CASSLASSTDTQYF
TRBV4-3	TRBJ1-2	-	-	TGCGCCAGCAGCCAAGGGCCTCGGGACCACTATGGCTACACCTTC	CASSQGPRDHYGYTF
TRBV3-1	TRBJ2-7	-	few	TGTGCCAGCAGCCTTTTGGGGAGGGGGTACGAGCAGTACTTC	CASSLLGRGYEQYF
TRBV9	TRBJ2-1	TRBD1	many	TGTGCCAGCAGCGAGGGACAGGGAACCTACAATGAGCAGTTCTTC	CASSEGQGTYNEQFF
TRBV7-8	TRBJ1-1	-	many	TGTGCCAGCAGCTTAGATTGGGGAAGGGACACTGAAGCTTTCTTT	CASSLDWGRDTEAFF
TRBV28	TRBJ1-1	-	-	TGTGCCAGCGGGACCCACCTTGAAGCTTTCTTT	CASGTHLEAFF
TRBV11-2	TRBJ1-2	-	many	TGTGCCAGCAGCGTACAGGTTAACTATGGCTACACCTTC	CASSVQVNYGYTF
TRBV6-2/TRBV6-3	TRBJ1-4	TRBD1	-	TGTGCCAGCAGACCCTTGGACAGGGTTGAGGAAAAACTGTTTTTT	CASRPLDRVEEKLFF
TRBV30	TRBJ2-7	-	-	TGTGCCTGGTCGAGGGGGGGATCCCACGAGCAGTACTTC	CAWSRGGSHEQYF
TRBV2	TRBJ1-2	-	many	TGTGCCAGCGGCGTGGTGAGGACGCCGAGGGCCAATGGCTACACCTTC	CASGVVRTPRANGYTF
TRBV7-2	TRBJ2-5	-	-	TGTGCCGGCAGCTCGCAAGAGACCCAGTACTTC	CAGSSQETQYF
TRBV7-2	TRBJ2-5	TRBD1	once	TGTGCCAGCAGCAACCGGGACAGAGAGACCCAGTACTTC	CASSNRDRETQYF
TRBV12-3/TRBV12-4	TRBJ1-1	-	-	TGTGCCAGCAGACCGGGGGGGACTGAAGCTTTCTTT	CASRPGGTEAFF
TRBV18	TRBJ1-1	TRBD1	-	TGTGTCAGCTCATTTGGGACAGGGCGGAGCACTGAAGCTTTCTTT	CVSSFGTGRSTEAFF
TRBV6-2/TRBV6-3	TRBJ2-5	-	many	TGTGCCAGCAGTTACCCAGGGAGACAAGAGACCCAGTACTTC	CASSYPGRQETQYF
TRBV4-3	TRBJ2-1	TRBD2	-	TGCGCCAGCAGCCAAGAATGGACTAGCGGCTACAATGAGCAGTTCTTC	CASSQEWTSGYNEQFF
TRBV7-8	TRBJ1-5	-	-	TGTGCCAACAGCCCCATGGCTCGTAGCAATCAGCCCCAGCATTTT	CANSPMARSNQPQHF
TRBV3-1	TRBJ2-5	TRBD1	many	TGTGCCAGCAGCCAACGACAGGGGGCCAGGGAGACCCAGTACTTC	CASSQRQGARETQYF
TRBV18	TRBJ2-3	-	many	TGTGCCAGCTCACCAAGGACGCTCACAGATACGCAGTATTTT	CASSPRTLTDTQYF
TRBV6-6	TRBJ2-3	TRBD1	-	TGTGCCAACTATTCCACAGGGGCCCCCACAGATACGCAGTATTTT	CANYSTGAPTDTQYF
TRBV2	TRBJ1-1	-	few	TGTGCCAGCTTCGGGGGCGGAAACCAGAACACTGAAGCTTTCTTT	CASFGGGNQNTEAFF